This T cell receptor beta chain emerged from a study of identical twins. There are 14 residues in the CDR3. Germline V gene lookup returns CDR1 ENHRY and CDR2 SYGVKD. The V segment lost 6 bases and the J segment 4 bases; nucleotides outside the gene matches: 6. One entry per CDR3 protein results from TCRdb running MiXCR on the 5' RACE reads. The sample has approximately 620,000 distinct CDR3 sequences; 8.5% to 9.5% are singletons. This same sample was also part of a study on yellow fever vaccine responses in identical twins.

The chain carries TRBV10-3 and TRBJ2-5; 9 positions match TRBD1. This sequence originates from a young woman in good health. Sequencing input: PBMCs. Written as DNA, the CDR3 is TGTGCCATCAGCGCCGGACAGGGGAGAGAGACCCAGTACTTC. Translation gives CAISAGQGRETQYF.